These T cell receptor beta chains were read from a single sample in a study of CD8+CD57+ T cells in acquired aplastic anemia. TCRdb re-derived calls from the reads in MiXCR, one entry per CDR3 protein. The sample holds 200,000 or so distinct CDR3 sequences, about 64% seen once. The specimen sequenced was sorted CD4+, CD8+, or CD8+CD57+ T cells (not recorded which) from PBMCs. Receptors were obtained from a human donor with severe aplastic anemia or a healthy control (not recorded which). The CDR3 runs from the conserved cysteine through the conserved F or W. A D gene is named only where the DNA matches it firmly. Clone size is shown for a subset of rows, as once, few, many or a class of expanded clone.

v_gene: TRBV10-2; j_gene: TRBJ2-7; d_gene: .; abundance: few; CDR3aa: CASRRDGYEQYF; CDR3nt: TGCGCCAGCAGAAGGGACGGCTACGAGCAGTACTTC
v_gene: TRBV27; j_gene: TRBJ1-2; d_gene: TRBD1; abundance: many; CDR3aa: CASSYHGTGGFGYTF; CDR3nt: TGTGCCAGCAGTTACCACGGGACAGGGGGGTTTGGCTACACCTTC
v_gene: TRBV9; j_gene: TRBJ1-1; d_gene: .; abundance: .; CDR3aa: CASSPGVNTEAFF; CDR3nt: TGTGCCAGCAGCCCTGGGGTGAACACTGAAGCTTTCTTT
v_gene: TRBV7-8; j_gene: TRBJ2-1; d_gene: .; abundance: .; CDR3aa: CASSGARDNEQFF; CDR3nt: TGTGCCAGCAGCGGGGCGAGGGACAATGAGCAGTTCTTC
v_gene: TRBV2; j_gene: TRBJ2-7; d_gene: TRBD2; abundance: .; CDR3aa: CASSDTRLAGQDRAYEQYF; CDR3nt: TGTGCCAGCAGTGACACACGACTAGCGGGGCAAGACAGGGCGTACGAGCAGTACTTC
v_gene: TRBV20-1; j_gene: TRBJ2-3; d_gene: .; abundance: .; CDR3aa: CTGVGRGGSTDTQYF; CDR3nt: TGCACCGGAGTTGGCCGAGGGGGGAGCACAGATACGCAGTATTTT
v_gene: TRBV7-9; j_gene: TRBJ2-3; d_gene: TRBD1; abundance: .; CDR3aa: CASSLRQGGPDTQYF; CDR3nt: TGTGCCAGCAGCCTGCGACAGGGGGGGCCCGATACGCAGTATTTT
v_gene: TRBV7-3; j_gene: TRBJ1-1; d_gene: .; abundance: .; CDR3aa: CASSMAANTEAFF; CDR3nt: TGTGCCAGCTCGATGGCGGCGAACACTGAAGCTTTCTTT
v_gene: TRBV7-6; j_gene: TRBJ2-7; d_gene: .; abundance: .; CDR3aa: CASRRRDEQYF; CDR3nt: TGTGCCAGCAGAAGGAGGGACGAGCAGTACTTC
v_gene: TRBV2; j_gene: TRBJ1-1; d_gene: .; abundance: .; CDR3aa: CASRKENTEAFF; CDR3nt: TGTGCCAGCCGTAAGGAGAACACTGAAGCTTTCTTT
v_gene: TRBV4-1; j_gene: TRBJ2-7; d_gene: .; abundance: many; CDR3aa: CASSQDTQAPTYEQYF; CDR3nt: TGCGCCAGCAGCCAAGATACACAGGCCCCAACCTACGAGCAGTACTTC
v_gene: TRBV24-1; j_gene: TRBJ2-2; d_gene: TRBD1; abundance: .; CDR3aa: CATSTGQGITGELFF; CDR3nt: TGTGCCACCTCTACGGGACAGGGGATAACCGGGGAGCTGTTTTTT
v_gene: TRBV15; j_gene: TRBJ2-1; d_gene: .; abundance: .; CDR3aa: CATSKGGGGNEQFF; CDR3nt: TGTGCCACCAGCAAAGGAGGGGGTGGGAATGAGCAGTTCTTC
v_gene: TRBV28; j_gene: TRBJ1-1; d_gene: .; abundance: many; CDR3aa: CASLGWGNTEAFF; CDR3nt: TGTGCCAGTCTCGGGTGGGGGAACACTGAAGCTTTCTTT
v_gene: TRBV7-6; j_gene: TRBJ1-6; d_gene: .; abundance: .; CDR3aa: CASSLDRDYNSPLHF; CDR3nt: TGTGCCAGCAGCTTAGACAGGGACTATAATTCACCCCTCCACTTT
v_gene: TRBV2; j_gene: TRBJ2-3; d_gene: .; abundance: .; CDR3aa: CASSIAAVTDTQYF; CDR3nt: TGTGCCAGCAGTATTGCGGCCGTCACAGATACGCAGTATTTT
v_gene: TRBV5-1; j_gene: TRBJ2-7; d_gene: .; abundance: many; CDR3aa: CASSLGRDSSYEQYF; CDR3nt: TGCGCCAGCAGCTTGGGCAGAGATAGCTCCTACGAGCAGTACTTC
v_gene: TRBV15; j_gene: TRBJ2-1; d_gene: TRBD2; abundance: .; CDR3aa: CATSRVRLADNEQFF; CDR3nt: TGTGCCACCAGCAGAGTCCGACTAGCGGACAATGAGCAGTTCTTC
v_gene: TRBV25-1; j_gene: TRBJ2-1; d_gene: .; abundance: many; CDR3aa: CASSESRTDLGYEQFF; CDR3nt: TGTGCCAGCAGTGAATCTAGGACTGATCTCGGCTATGAGCAGTTCTTC
v_gene: TRBV7-2; j_gene: TRBJ2-7; d_gene: TRBD1; abundance: .; CDR3aa: CASTYWPGQGEQYF; CDR3nt: TGTGCCAGCACCTATTGGCCGGGACAGGGGGAGCAGTACTTC
v_gene: TRBV29-1; j_gene: TRBJ1-2; d_gene: .; abundance: .; CDR3aa: CSVEKKGRIYGYTF; CDR3nt: TGCAGCGTTGAAAAAAAGGGTAGGATCTATGGCTACACCTTC
v_gene: TRBV20-1; j_gene: TRBJ1-2; d_gene: .; abundance: .; CDR3aa: CSATRGLANYGYTF; CDR3nt: TGCAGTGCTACCCGGGGATTGGCTAACTATGGCTACACCTTC
v_gene: TRBV20-1; j_gene: TRBJ2-7; d_gene: .; abundance: .; CDR3aa: CSARDNQKLEQYF; CDR3nt: TGCAGTGCTAGAGATAATCAAAAACTCGAGCAGTACTTC
v_gene: TRBV25-1; j_gene: TRBJ2-5; d_gene: .; abundance: once; CDR3aa: CASSEFPGQGVQETQYF; CDR3nt: TGTGCCAGCAGTGAATTCCCTGGGCAGGGAGTCCAAGAGACCCAGTACTTC
v_gene: TRBV10-3; j_gene: TRBJ1-6; d_gene: .; abundance: .; CDR3aa: CATKEAASPLHF; CDR3nt: TGTGCCACTAAGGAGGCGGCTTCACCCCTCCACTTT
v_gene: TRBV29-1; j_gene: TRBJ2-3; d_gene: .; abundance: .; CDR3aa: CGVEGGRFYEQYF; CDR3nt: TGCGGCGTTGAGGGGGGAAGGTTCTACGAGCAGTATTTT
v_gene: TRBV7-6; j_gene: TRBJ1-6; d_gene: .; abundance: .; CDR3aa: CASSSPGVGDNSPLHF; CDR3nt: TGTGCCAGCAGCTCCCCGGGGGTCGGTGATAATTCACCCCTCCACTTT
v_gene: TRBV19; j_gene: TRBJ1-5; d_gene: .; abundance: .; CDR3aa: CASSVEWGNQPQHF; CDR3nt: TGTGCCAGTAGTGTAGAATGGGGCAATCAGCCCCAGCATTTT
v_gene: TRBV5-1; j_gene: TRBJ2-1; d_gene: TRBD2; abundance: .; CDR3aa: CASSWEAGAADEQFF; CDR3nt: TGCGCCAGCAGCTGGGAAGCGGGAGCGGCCGATGAGCAGTTCTTC
v_gene: TRBV15; j_gene: TRBJ2-5; d_gene: TRBD1; abundance: .; CDR3aa: CATSRQGAQETQYF; CDR3nt: TGTGCCACCAGCAGACAGGGGGCCCAAGAGACCCAGTACTTC
v_gene: TRBV29-1; j_gene: TRBJ1-1; d_gene: .; abundance: .; CDR3aa: CSVRLQGNTEAFF; CDR3nt: TGCAGCGTGAGGCTACAGGGGAACACTGAAGCTTTCTTT
v_gene: TRBV15; j_gene: TRBJ1-1; d_gene: .; abundance: .; CDR3aa: CATSRERGGLGTEAFF; CDR3nt: TGTGCCACCAGCAGAGAGCGAGGGGGGTTAGGCACCGAAGCTTTCTTT
v_gene: TRBV7-8; j_gene: TRBJ1-4; d_gene: TRBD1; abundance: .; CDR3aa: CASRSGTGHEKLFF; CDR3nt: TGTGCCAGCAGATCCGGGACAGGCCATGAAAAACTGTTTTTT